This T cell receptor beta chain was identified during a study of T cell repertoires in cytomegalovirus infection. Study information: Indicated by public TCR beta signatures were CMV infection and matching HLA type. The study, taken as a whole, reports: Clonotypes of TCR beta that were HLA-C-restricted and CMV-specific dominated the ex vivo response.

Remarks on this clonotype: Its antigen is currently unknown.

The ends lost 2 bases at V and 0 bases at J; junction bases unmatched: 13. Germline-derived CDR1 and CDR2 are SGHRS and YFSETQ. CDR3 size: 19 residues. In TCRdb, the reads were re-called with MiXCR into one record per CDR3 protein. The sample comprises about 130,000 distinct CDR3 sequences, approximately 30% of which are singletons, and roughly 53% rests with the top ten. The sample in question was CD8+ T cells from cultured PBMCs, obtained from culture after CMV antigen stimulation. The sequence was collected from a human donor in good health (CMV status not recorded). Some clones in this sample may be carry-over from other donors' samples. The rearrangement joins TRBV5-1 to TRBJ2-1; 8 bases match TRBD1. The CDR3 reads CASSFPTGEQIPSYNEQFF. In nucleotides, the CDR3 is TGCGCCAGCAGCTTTCCGACAGGGGAACAGATACCCTCCTACAATGAGCAGTTCTTC.